The 12 T cell receptor beta chains below all came from one sample that was sequenced in a study of cytomegalovirus exposure and HLA in healthy donors. Use of 60 Vbeta and 13 Jbeta primers characterized the PCR. Using immunoSEQ multiplex PCR, the repertoire was profiled, and TCRdb retains in-frame clones only, with some absent. The sample comprises about 97,000 clones, 79% of which are singletons, and around 3% rests with the top ten. The specimen sequenced was PBMCs. The receptor set was obtained from a male donor in good health and CMV-seropositive.

This clone showed up just once. The chain couples TRBV5-8 to TRBJ1-4, with 7 bases matching TRBD1. V was pared by 3 bases and J by 7 bases, with 9 bases of the junction left unmatched. This CDR3 is 15 amino acids long. CDR1 is SGHTS and CDR2 is YDEGEE in the germline V gene. CDR3 nucleotide sequence: TGTGCCAGCAGCTCAGGACAGGCTAGGTTTGAAAAACTGTTTTTT. Amino acids: CASSSGQARFEKLFF.

CDR3 bases: TGTGCCAGCAGCTATCAGGGGGCGGGCACCGGGGAGCTGTTTTTT. Its translation: CASSYQGAGTGELFF. The genes are TRBV6-6 and TRBJ2-2, with 8 bases lining up with TRBD1. With V trimmed by 6 bases and J by 4 bases, 7 bases remained unmatched. Germline V gives CDR1 MNHNY, CDR2 SVGAGI (reference sequence). This CDR3 is 15 amino acids long.

About this clone: Relative to the germline gene, one junction end is altered; a read error may explain this. The chain recombines TRBV27 with TRBJ1-1; no clear D. The CDR3 runs to 13 residues. Germline CDR1 is MNHEY and CDR2 is SMNVEV (reference sequence). CDR3: CASSLAGLGSFNF. The DNA of the CDR3 is TGTGCCAGCAGTTTGGCGGGTTTGGGAAGCTTTAACTTT.

This clone was seen only once. The chain carries TRBV10-2 and TRBJ1-5, with 9 nucleotides matching TRBD1. J lost 2 bases, V lost 8 bases, and 10 bases had no gene match. This CDR3 is built from 16 residues. CDR1 WSHSY and CDR2 SAAADI come from the germline V gene. This chain's CDR3 is CASRTGVSGGNQPQHF. CDR3 bases: TGCGCCAGCCGGACAGGGGTCTCGGGGGGCAATCAGCCCCAGCATTTT.

The genes are TRBV7-9 and TRBJ1-2, with D possibly being TRBD1 (5 bases). Germline values: CDR1 SEHNR, CDR2 FQNEAQ (reference sequence). CDR3 length equals 14 residues. Trimming cost V 1 base and J 4 bases, with 10 bases left between them. DNA of the CDR3: TGTGCCAGCAGCTTAGACCCAGGGCTCTATGGCTACACCTTC. Translating gives CASSLDPGLYGYTF.

V gene TRBV7-2 combines with J gene TRBJ1-1; tentatively, D is TRBD1 (5 bases). The V gene lost 5 bases and the J gene lost 1 base, with 14 bases spanning the gap. Germline CDR1 and CDR2: SGHTA and FQGNSA. The CDR3 is 15 residues long. Here the CDR3 DNA reads TGTGCCAGCAGCATTAAGTTGGGGGGGAACACTGAAGCTTTCTTT. Amino acid sequence: CASSIKLGGNTEAFF. Based on the CDR3 plus reference TRBV7-2 and TRBJ1-1, the full variable domain is GAGVSQSPSNKVTEKGKDVELRCDPISGHTALYWYRQSLGQGLEFLIYFQGNSAPDKSGLPSDRFSAERTGGSVSTLTIQRTQQEDSAVYLCASSIKLGGNTEAFFGQGTRLTVV.

The genes are TRBV5-1 and TRBJ2-7; TRBD1 aligns across 9 bases. V gave up 3 bases and J gave up 3 bases; unmatched junction bases: 1. This CDR3 comprises 13 residues. Germline-derived CDR1 and CDR2 are SGHRS and YFSETQ. The CDR3 coding sequence is TGCGCCAGCAGCTGGGGACAGGGCTACGAGCAGTACTTC. This codes for CASSWGQGYEQYF.

The chain is built from TRBV29-1 and TRBJ1-1; 7 positions agree with TRBD1. The CDR3 extends over 13 amino acids. The ends lost 5 bases at V and 7 bases at J; junction bases unmatched: 10. Germline assignment: CDR1 SQVTM and CDR2 ANQGSEA. The CDR3 is CSVSYRGGNEAFF. The DNA of the CDR3 is TGCAGCGTTTCTTACAGGGGAGGTAATGAAGCTTTCTTT.

The chain joins TRBV29-1 to TRBJ2-7; 7 nucleotides align to TRBD2. Germline CDR1 and CDR2: SQVTM and ANQGSEA. V was pared by 4 bases and J by 7 bases, with 4 bases of the junction left unmatched. This CDR3 comprises 11 residues. CDR3 bases: TGCAGCGTTGGTGGGGGAGGGGAGCAGTACTTC. Translation gives CSVGGGGEQYF.

This chain joins TRBV18 and TRBJ2-5; D might be TRBD1 (5 bases). V shed 0 bases and J shed 5 bases, with 10 bases lying between them. This CDR3 is built from 14 residues. Germline values: CDR1 KGHSH, CDR2 LQKENI. In DNA, the CDR3 is TGTGCCAGCTCACCACCGCTTAAGGGGGAGACCCAGTACTTC. As protein: CASSPPLKGETQYF.

This clone was found a few times. The CDR3 sequence: CAWNSGGYGNTIYF. In nucleotides, the CDR3 is TGTGCCTGGAACTCGGGGGGTTATGGAAACACCATATATTTT. V usage is TRBV30 and J usage is TRBJ1-3, with D maybe TRBD1 (5 bases). V lost 4 bases and J lost 3, with 13 bases in between. Germline values: CDR1 GTSNPN, CDR2 SVGIG (reference sequence). This CDR3 has 14 residues.

The V and J genes are TRBV27 and TRBJ1-4; 7 bases are a match to TRBD1. J gave up 3 bases and V 6 bases, and 4 bases lay outside the gene matches. This CDR3 has 14 amino acids. Germline loops: CDR1 MNHEY, CDR2 SMNVEV (reference sequence). CDR3 region: CASRRGPANEKLFF. The DNA of the CDR3 is TGTGCCAGCAGGAGGGGGCCGGCTAATGAAAAACTGTTTTTT.